The 7 T cell receptor beta chains below were found in one sample sequenced in a study of cytomegalovirus exposure and HLA in healthy donors. Assay: immunoSEQ multiplex PCR; the TCRdb copy retains only in-frame clones and omits some. The sample includes more than 60,000 clones, roughly 89% of them seen just once. Sample: PBMCs. The source is a woman in her late teens or twenties in good health and CMV-seronegative.

The chain recombines TRBV27 with TRBJ2-7; D remains unclear. This CDR3 is built from 12 residues. Trimming left V 4 bases short and J 1 base short, with 5 bases between. Germline V gene sequence: CDR1 MNHEY, CDR2 SMNVEV (reference sequence). The chain's CDR3 is CASSSQSYEQYF. The CDR3 nucleotides read TGTGCCAGCAGTTCCCAGTCCTACGAGCAGTACTTC.

V gene TRBV5-1 combines with J gene TRBJ2-3; TRBD1 aligns across 8 bases. Trimming took 4 bases from V and 3 from J; bases not matched to a gene: 7. The CDR3 is made up of 15 amino acids. From germline, CDR1 is SGHRS and CDR2 YFSETQ. In nucleotides, the CDR3 is TGCGCCAGCAGCCCGTCAGGACAGGGTACAGATACGCAGTATTTT. Its protein product is CASSPSGQGTDTQYF.

The chain couples TRBV9 to TRBJ2-1; D might be TRBD2 (7 bases). V shed 3 bases and J shed 1 base, with 11 bases lying between them. Germline assignment: CDR1 SGDLS and CDR2 YYNGEE. This CDR3 spans 15 amino acids. The chain's CDR3 is CASSASGTSYNEQFF. The CDR3 DNA reads TGTGCCAGCAGCGCGAGCGGGACATCCTACAATGAGCAGTTCTTC.

The gene calls are TRBV7-2 and TRBJ2-3; 8 bases are a match to TRBD2. The trim removed 0 bases at V and 6 bases at J, leaving 11 bases unmatched. Looked up from germline, CDR1 is SGHTA and CDR2 is FQGNSA. CDR3 length: 17 amino acids. The CDR3 DNA reads as TGTGCCAGCAGCTTAGCGCGGCCGGGAGGGCCGGGGGATACGCAGTATTTT. As protein: CASSLARPGGPGDTQYF.

This clone has just one count. The chain links TRBV28 to TRBJ2-3; 10 nucleotides align to TRBD1. This CDR3 has 15 amino acids. Unmatched junction bases numbered 7, after V lost 6 bases and J lost 4 bases. CDR1 and CDR2 from the germline V gene are MDHEN and SYDVKM. The CDR3: CASRSPGQGSDTQYF. Here the CDR3 DNA reads TGTGCCAGCAGGTCGCCGGGACAGGGGTCAGATACGCAGTATTTT.

The chain uses TRBV7-3 and TRBJ2-1; 9 nucleotides agree with TRBD2. Trimming removed 0 bases from V and 4 bases from J; junction bases left unmatched: 10. The CDR3 extends over 18 amino acids. The germline V gene encodes CDR1 SGHTA and CDR2 FQGTGA. The CDR3 sequence: CASSLTSGSRALYNEQFF. Here the CDR3 DNA reads TGTGCCAGCAGCTTAACTAGCGGGAGCCGTGCCCTTTACAATGAGCAGTTCTTC.

The genes are TRBV7-9 and TRBJ2-1, with D tentatively TRBD1 (6 bases). Trimming shortened V by 6 bases and J by 4 bases, and 16 bases separated the two germline ends. CDR1 is SEHNR, CDR2 FQNEAQ, per germline (reference sequence). CDR3 size: 15 residues. CDR3 in amino acids: CASRGAWGNYNEQFF. The CDR3 DNA reads TGTGCCAGCAGGGGGGCGTGGGGGAATTACAATGAGCAGTTCTTC.